The 27 T cell receptor beta chains given below trace back to one sample, sequenced in a study of blood T cell repertoires in COVID-19. Method: immunoSEQ multiplex PCR; TCRdb's copy keeps in-frame clones and lacks some. The sample holds around 74,000 clones, more than 90% seen once. Material for sequencing was peripheral blood. All receptors come from a woman of 80 years or more with active or convalescent COVID-19.

This chain uses TRBV28 with TRBJ1-4, with a possible D match to TRBD1 (5 bases). This CDR3 spans 14 amino acids. The ends were cut back, 3 bases at V and 8 bases at J, with 13 bases in the middle. Germline V gives CDR1 MDHEN, CDR2 SYDVKM. This chain's CDR3 is CASSLGQVMEKLFF. The CDR3 bases are TGTGCCAGCAGTTTGGGGCAGGTGATGGAAAAACTGTTTTTT.

The J gene is TRBJ1-5, the V gene TRBV28; unclear D gene. The CDR3 totals 12 residues. The germline V gene has CDR1 MDHEN and CDR2 SYDVKM. Trimming left V 7 bases short and J 0 bases short, with 4 bases between. CDR3 loop: CASTVSNQPQHF. As DNA, the CDR3 is TGTGCCAGCACTGTTAGCAATCAGCCCCAGCATTTT. The full variable domain, with the rest looked up from reference TRBV28 and TRBJ1-5, is DVKVTQSSRYLVKRTGEKVFLECVQDMDHENMFWYRQDPGLGLRLIYFSYDVKMKEKGDIPEGYSVSREKKERFSLILESASTNQTSMYLCASTVSNQPQHFGDGTRLSIL.

The rearrangement joins TRBV4-1 to TRBJ2-7; D is possibly TRBD1 (5 bases). Trimming removed 1 base at V and 1 base at J, with 8 bases between. The CDR3 has 14 amino acids. Germline-derived CDR1 and CDR2 are MGHRA and YSYEKL. Here the CDR3 DNA reads TGCGCCAGCAGCCAAGTGGCAGGGTCCTACGAGCAGTACTTC. The encoded protein is CASSQVAGSYEQYF.

V and J are TRBV15 and TRBJ1-5; D ambiguous. This CDR3 has 14 residues. Germline CDR1 and CDR2: LNHNV and YYDKDF (reference sequence). Between the trimmed V and J ends, which lost 5 bases and 0 bases, there was a span of 8 bases. The CDR3 coding sequence is TGTGCCACCAGCTTGGGGAGTAGCAATCAGCCCCAGCATTTT. Translating gives CATSLGSSNQPQHF.

The genes are TRBV7-2 and TRBJ2-7, with TRBD1 matching 9 bases. V lost 5 bases to trimming and J lost 4 bases; unmatched junction nucleotides: 9. Germline CDR1 and CDR2: SGHTA and FQGNSA. The CDR3 contains 15 residues. The CDR3 coding sequence is TGTGCCAGCAGCCCCCGCGGGACAGGGAGTTACGAGCAGTACTTC. Protein: CASSPRGTGSYEQYF.

V usage is TRBV28 and J usage is TRBJ2-1, with 12 positions matching TRBD2. CDR1 is MDHEN and CDR2 is SYDVKM in the germline V gene. The junction had 4 bases not matched to a gene; V was cut back by 6 bases and J by 4 bases. The CDR3 sequence is 15 residues long. The chain's CDR3 is CASSLLAGGYNEQFF. The CDR3 region has the DNA TGTGCCAGCAGCTTACTAGCGGGGGGATACAATGAGCAGTTCTTC.

This chain connects TRBV5-6 to TRBJ1-2; no clear D gene. This CDR3 has 11 residues. Trimming stripped 3 bases from V and 5 bases from J, with 5 bases between. CDR1 is SGHDT and CDR2 is YYEEEE in the germline V gene. In DNA form, the CDR3 reads TGTGCCAGCAGCTCCTATTATGGCTACACCTTC. Translating it yields CASSSYYGYTF.

The CDR3, as DNA: TGTGCCAGCAGCCCGGACAGGGCTTCACCCCTCCACTTT. Protein sequence: CASSPDRASPLHF. V is TRBV6-2 or TRBV6-3 and J is TRBJ1-6; 8 bases fit TRBD1. This CDR3 spans 13 amino acids. CDR1 MNHEY and CDR2 SVGEGT come from the germline V gene. V lost 6 bases to trimming and J lost 9 bases; unmatched junction nucleotides: 4.

The chain couples TRBV19 to TRBJ1-6; 8 nucleotides match TRBD1. This CDR3 spans 14 amino acids. CDR1 LNHDA and CDR2 SQIVND come from the germline V gene (reference sequence). The J segment lost 7 bases and the V segment lost 3 bases, leaving 2 bases of the junction unmatched. Written as DNA, the CDR3 is TGTGCCAGTAGTATGGGGACAGGAAATTCACCCCTCCACTTT. This encodes CASSMGTGNSPLHF.

V is TRBV7-9 and J is TRBJ1-5; 8 bases line up with TRBD1. J lost 6 bases, V lost 1 base, and 5 bases had no gene match. Germline V gene data show CDR1 as SEHNR and CDR2 as FQNEAQ (reference sequence). The CDR3 spans 15 residues. The CDR3 protein is CASSLGADRGQPQHF. CDR3 in DNA: TGTGCCAGCAGCTTAGGGGCTGACAGGGGTCAGCCCCAGCATTTT.

V gene TRBV18 combines with J gene TRBJ2-1; 8 bases are shared with TRBD1. The junction had 10 bases not matched to a gene; V was cut back by 5 bases and J by 7 bases. The V gene's germline CDR1 is KGHSH and CDR2 LQKENI. The CDR3 loop spans 15 amino acids. The CDR3 DNA follows: TGTGCCAGCTCATCCATCGGGCAGGGGGCAAATGAGCAGTTCTTC. Encoded protein: CASSSIGQGANEQFF.

This chain links TRBV6-5 with TRBJ1-2; D may be TRBD1 (6 bases). This CDR3 region has 14 residues. Trimming took off 2 bases at V and 3 bases at J, with 10 bases between the two ends. Germline values: CDR1 MNHEY, CDR2 SVGAGI. The CDR3, as DNA: TGTGCCAGCAGTTACGGGAGACAGGACTATGGCTACACCTTC. Translation gives CASSYGRQDYGYTF.

The chain is built from TRBV15 and TRBJ1-4; possible D gene TRBD1, 5 bases. Trimming stripped 3 bases from V and 5 bases from J, with 10 bases between. Germline CDR1 is LNHNV and CDR2 is YYDKDF (reference sequence). This CDR3 region has 14 residues. CDR3 nucleotide sequence: TGTGCCACCAGCAGGGGGGGGGTGAATGAAAAACTGTTTTTT. Amino acid sequence: CATSRGGVNEKLFF. Supplemented by reference TRBV15 and TRBJ1-4, the full variable domain reads DAMVIQNPRYQVTQFGKPVTLSCSQTLNHNVMYWYQQKSSQAPKLLFHYYDKDFNNEADTPDNFQSRRPNTSFCFLDIRSPGLGDTAMYLCATSRGGVNEKLFFGSGTQLSVL.

This rearrangement joins TRBV24-1 to TRBJ2-3, with 7 bases matching TRBD1. With V trimmed by 3 bases and J by 1 base, 3 bases remained unmatched. The CDR3 extends over 15 amino acids. The germline CDR1 and CDR2 sequences are KGHDR and SFDVKD. The chain's CDR3 is CATSDRGQGTDTQYF. CDR3 nucleotide sequence: TGTGCCACCAGTGATCGCGGACAGGGCACAGATACGCAGTATTTT.

This chain uses TRBV4-1 with TRBJ2-3; 8 bases are shared with TRBD2. CDR1 MGHRA and CDR2 YSYEKL come from the germline V gene. The V and J ends lost 0 bases and 3 bases, in that order; junction bases with no gene match: 5. CDR3 length equals 16 residues. CDR3 sequence (DNA): TGCGCCAGCAGCCAAGACGGGGGGGCTCTTACAGATACGCAGTATTTT. Amino acid sequence: CASSQDGGALTDTQYF.

The chain uses TRBV6-5 and TRBJ1-1, with 7 bases matching TRBD1. Germline V gene sequence: CDR1 MNHEY, CDR2 SVGAGI. The CDR3 is made up of 14 amino acids. V lost 0 bases and J lost 5; bases outside the gene matches: 3. CDR3 coding DNA: TGTGCCAGCAGTTACTCGGGACAGTCAACTGAAGCTTTCTTT. It yields the protein CASSYSGQSTEAFF.

The V and J genes are TRBV14 and TRBJ1-4, with 7 bases aligning to TRBD1. Germline values: CDR1 SGHDN, CDR2 FVKESK. This CDR3 is 14 amino acids long. V lost 5 bases to trimming and J lost 3 bases; unmatched junction nucleotides: 3. CDR3 residues: CASSYRGPNEKLFF. The CDR3 DNA follows: TGTGCCAGCAGCTACAGGGGCCCTAATGAAAAACTGTTTTTT. Together with reference TRBV14 and TRBJ1-4, the CDR3 gives the full variable domain: EAGVTQFPSHSVIEKGQTVTLRCDPISGHDNLYWYRRVMGKEIKFLLHFVKESKQDESGMPNNRFLAERTGGTYSTLKVQPAELEDSGVYFCASSYRGPNEKLFFGSGTQLSVL.

V is TRBV5-6 and J is TRBJ2-7; weak D call: TRBD1 (5 bases). This CDR3 has 15 amino acids. CDR1 is SGHDT and CDR2 is YYEEEE in the germline V gene. The V end lost 1 base, the J end lost 7 bases, and 18 bases lay between the germline ends. This CDR3 is CASSLIGRVIEEQYF. In DNA form, the CDR3 reads TGTGCCAGCAGCTTGATTGGCAGGGTGATCGAGGAGCAGTACTTC.

This chain joins TRBV4-1 and TRBJ1-5; the D gene is possibly TRBD1 (5 bases). CDR3 length: 17 residues. Trimming took 1 base from V and 0 from J, leaving 13 bases between them. Germline V CDR1 and CDR2: MGHRA, YSYEKL. The CDR3 reads CASSQVSGGYSNQPQHF. DNA for the CDR3: TGCGCCAGCAGCCAAGTATCCGGGGGATATAGCAATCAGCCCCAGCATTTT.

The chain employs TRBV5-1 and TRBJ1-1; the match to TRBD1 covers 9 bases. V shed 5 bases and J 0 bases; nucleotides not matched to a gene: 5. Germline CDR1 SGHRS, CDR2 YFSETQ. The CDR3 is made up of 15 amino acids. The CDR3 sequence: CASRGQGKMNTEAFF. In DNA form, the CDR3 reads TGCGCCAGCAGGGGACAGGGAAAAATGAACACTGAAGCTTTCTTT.

This rearrangement joins TRBV6-5 to TRBJ2-3; 10 bases are shared with TRBD1. J lost 3 bases, V lost 4 bases, and 7 bases had no gene match. CDR1 MNHEY and CDR2 SVGAGI come from the germline V gene. The CDR3 loop spans 16 amino acids. CDR3 amino acids: CASSLGQGGTTDTQYF. In DNA form, the CDR3 reads TGTGCCAGCAGTTTAGGACAGGGGGGTACAACAGATACGCAGTATTTT.

The rearrangement joins TRBV27 to TRBJ1-2; no clear D gene. The CDR3 runs 13 residues. CDR1 is MNHEY and CDR2 is SMNVEV in the germline V gene (reference sequence). V was trimmed by 7 bases and J by 7 bases, leaving 16 bases between them. CDR3 nucleotide sequence: TGTGCCAGCACTCTAACCACCGCTATTGGCTACACCTTC. Its protein is CASTLTTAIGYTF.

The chain uses TRBV2 and TRBJ1-4; 7 bases fit TRBD1. Germline V gene sequence: CDR1 SNHLY, CDR2 FYNNEI. V lost 4 bases to trimming and J lost 5 bases; unmatched junction nucleotides: 7. CDR3 length: 15 amino acids. In nucleotides, the CDR3 is TGTGCCAGCAGTGGACGACAGGGACGAAATGAAAAACTGTTTTTT. It yields the protein CASSGRQGRNEKLFF.

This chain links TRBV28 with TRBJ1-3; 7 nucleotides match TRBD1. Germline lookup yields CDR1 MDHEN and CDR2 SYDVKM. Trimming removed 3 bases from V and 3 bases from J; junction bases left unmatched: 8. This CDR3 contains 16 residues. The CDR3 nucleotides read TGTGCCAGCAGTTTGCAGGACAGGCTGTTTGGAAACACCATATATTTT. Translation: CASSLQDRLFGNTIYF.

The chain employs TRBV19 and TRBJ1-2, with unresolved D. The V end was cut by 7 bases, the J end by 7 bases, with 22 bases between. CDR1 is LNHDA, CDR2 SQIVND, per germline (reference sequence). The CDR3 runs to 15 residues. The CDR3 bases are TGTGCCAGTATCCCCTCCGACGGGAAAATGTTTGGCTACACCTTC. It specifies CASIPSDGKMFGYTF.

V usage is TRBV6-2 or TRBV6-3 and J usage is TRBJ2-5; maybe TRBD2 (6 bases). Per germline, CDR1 MNHEY and CDR2 SVGEGT. V lost 2 bases and J 1 base, leaving 11 bases between the germline ends. CDR3 length: 15 amino acids. The CDR3 here is CASSYTGLLQETQYF. The CDR3 nucleotides are TGTGCCAGCAGTTACACGGGACTTCTCCAAGAGACCCAGTACTTC.

The chain combines TRBV27 with TRBJ2-7; TRBD1 is a possible D gene (6 bases). The CDR3 has 14 residues. Germline CDR1 reads MNHEY; CDR2 reads SMNVEV (reference sequence). V was cut by 4 bases and J by 0 bases, with 10 bases left in between. The CDR3 DNA sequence: TGTGCCAGCAGTTCAAGGGGGAGCTCCTACGAGCAGTACTTC. Translation gives CASSSRGSSYEQYF.